This T cell receptor (beta chain) was identified during a study of T-cell reconstitution after alpha-beta-depleted transplantation in children. During its preparation, the TCRbeta library received unique molecular identifiers. One entry per CDR3 protein, called by TCRdb with MiXCR from the PCR reads. The repertoire includes hundreds of thousands of distinct CDR3 sequences, approximately 10% of them detected once, and about 4.2% sits in the top ten. Germline CDR1 is SEHNR and CDR2 is FQNEAQ (reference sequence). V was trimmed by 5 bases and J by 5 bases, leaving 12 bases between them. The CDR3 is 13 amino acids.

The source material was PBMCs from the stem cell graft donor, sampled from the stem cell graft. This receptor was identified in a human donor who donated a stem cell graft to a child with acute myeloid leukemia. The genes are TRBV7-9 and TRBJ1-1; the D is unclear. The CDR3 loop reads CASSQILGTEAFF. The CDR3 nucleotides are TGTGCCAGCAGCCAAATTCTGGGGACTGAAGCTTTCTTT.